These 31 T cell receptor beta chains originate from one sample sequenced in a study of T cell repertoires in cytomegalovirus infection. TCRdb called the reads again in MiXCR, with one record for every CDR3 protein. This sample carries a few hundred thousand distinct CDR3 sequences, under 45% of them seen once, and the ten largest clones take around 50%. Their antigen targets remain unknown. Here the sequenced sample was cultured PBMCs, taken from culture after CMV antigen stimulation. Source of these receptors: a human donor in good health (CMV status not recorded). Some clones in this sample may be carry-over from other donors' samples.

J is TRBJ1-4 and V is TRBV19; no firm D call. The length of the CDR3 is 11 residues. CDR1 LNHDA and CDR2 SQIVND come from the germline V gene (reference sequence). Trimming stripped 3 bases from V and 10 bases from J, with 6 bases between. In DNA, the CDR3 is TGTGCCAGTAGTATTTCACGAAAACTGTTTTTT. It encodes CASSISRKLFF. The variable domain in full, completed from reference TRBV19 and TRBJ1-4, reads DGGITQSPKYLFRKEGQNVTLSCEQNLNHDAMYWYRQDPGQGLRLIYYSQIVNDFQKGDIAEGYSVSREKKESFPLTVTSAQKNPTAFYLCASSISRKLFFGSGTQLSVL.

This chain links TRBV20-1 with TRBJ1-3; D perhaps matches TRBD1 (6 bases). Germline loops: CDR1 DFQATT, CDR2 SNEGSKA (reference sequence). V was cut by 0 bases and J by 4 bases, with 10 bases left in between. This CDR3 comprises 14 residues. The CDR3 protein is CSARDRTEGNTIYF. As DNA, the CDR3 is TGCAGTGCTAGAGACCGGACAGAGGGAAACACCATATATTTT.

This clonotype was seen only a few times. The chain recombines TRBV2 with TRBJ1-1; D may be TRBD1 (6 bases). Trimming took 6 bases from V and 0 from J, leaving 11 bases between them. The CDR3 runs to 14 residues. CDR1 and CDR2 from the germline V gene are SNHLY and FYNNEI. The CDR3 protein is CASSGDIMNTEAFF. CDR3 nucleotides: TGTGCCAGCAGCGGGGACATAATGAACACTGAAGCTTTCTTT.

CDR3 nucleotide sequence: TGTGCCAGCAGTTACTGGGAAAGCAATCAGCCCCAGCATTTT. This gives the protein CASSYWESNQPQHF. The V gene is TRBV6-6, the J gene TRBJ1-5; D unclear. Germline V gene lookup returns CDR1 MNHNY and CDR2 SVGAGI (reference sequence). This CDR3 region has 14 residues. V dropped 1 base and J dropped 1 base, with 5 bases sitting between them.

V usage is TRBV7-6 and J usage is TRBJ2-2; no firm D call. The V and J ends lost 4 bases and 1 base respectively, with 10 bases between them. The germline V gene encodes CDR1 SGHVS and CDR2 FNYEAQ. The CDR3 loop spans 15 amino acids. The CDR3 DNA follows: TGTGCCAGCAGCTCTCGTCCCAGGAACACCGGGGAGCTGTTTTTT. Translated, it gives CASSSRPRNTGELFF. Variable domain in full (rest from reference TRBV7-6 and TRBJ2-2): GAGVSQSPRYKVTKRGQDVALRCDPISGHVSLYWYRQALGQGPEFLTYFNYEAQQDKSGLPNDRFSAERPEGSISTLTIQRTEQRDSAMYRCASSSRPRNTGELFFGEGSRLTVL.

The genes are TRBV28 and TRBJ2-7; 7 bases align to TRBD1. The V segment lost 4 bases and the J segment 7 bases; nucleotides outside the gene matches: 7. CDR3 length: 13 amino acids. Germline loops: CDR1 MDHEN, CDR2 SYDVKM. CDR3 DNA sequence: TGTGCCAGCAGTTGGACAGGAATAGGGGAGCAGTACTTC. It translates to CASSWTGIGEQYF. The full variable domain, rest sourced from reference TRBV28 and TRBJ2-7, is DVKVTQSSRYLVKRTGEKVFLECVQDMDHENMFWYRQDPGLGLRLIYFSYDVKMKEKGDIPEGYSVSREKKERFSLILESASTNQTSMYLCASSWTGIGEQYFGPGTRLTVT.

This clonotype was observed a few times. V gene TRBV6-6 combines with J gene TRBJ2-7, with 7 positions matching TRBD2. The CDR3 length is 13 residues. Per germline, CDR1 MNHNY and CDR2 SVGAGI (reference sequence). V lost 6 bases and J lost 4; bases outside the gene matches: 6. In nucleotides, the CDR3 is TGTGCCAGCAGGGGAATAGCGGGTTACGAGCAGTACTTC. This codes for CASRGIAGYEQYF.

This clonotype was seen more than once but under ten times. The CDR3 sequence: CASSLGGRPGETQYF. The CDR3 DNA follows: TGTGCCAGCAGCTTGGGCGGGAGGCCCGGGGAGACCCAGTACTTC. V gene TRBV5-4 combines with J gene TRBJ2-5; 8 bases fit TRBD2. Germline V gene lookup returns CDR1 SGHNT and CDR2 YYREEE (reference sequence). The J segment lost 5 bases and the V segment lost 0 bases, leaving 6 bases of the junction unmatched. The CDR3 runs to 15 residues.

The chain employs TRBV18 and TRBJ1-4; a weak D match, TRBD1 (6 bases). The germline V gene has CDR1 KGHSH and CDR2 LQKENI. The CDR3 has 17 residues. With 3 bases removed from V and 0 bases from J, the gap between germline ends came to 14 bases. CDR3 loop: CASSPSGQLATNEKLFF. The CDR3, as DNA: TGTGCCAGCTCACCCTCCGGACAGCTTGCAACTAATGAAAAACTGTTTTTT.

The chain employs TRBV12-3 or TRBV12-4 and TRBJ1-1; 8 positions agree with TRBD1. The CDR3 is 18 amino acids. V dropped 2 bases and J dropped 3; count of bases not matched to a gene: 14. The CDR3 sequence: CASSLMFDRGLWDTEAFF. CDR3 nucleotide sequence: TGTGCCAGCAGTTTAATGTTCGACAGGGGCCTGTGGGACACTGAAGCTTTCTTT.

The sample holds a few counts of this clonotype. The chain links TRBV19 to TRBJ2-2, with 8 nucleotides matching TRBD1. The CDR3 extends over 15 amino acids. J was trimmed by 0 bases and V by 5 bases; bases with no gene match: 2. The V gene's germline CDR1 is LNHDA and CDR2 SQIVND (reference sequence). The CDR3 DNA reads TGTGCCAGTAGTCGGACAGGGCCGAACACCGGGGAGCTGTTTTTT. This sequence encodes CASSRTGPNTGELFF. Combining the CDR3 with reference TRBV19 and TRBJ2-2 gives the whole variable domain DGGITQSPKYLFRKEGQNVTLSCEQNLNHDAMYWYRQDPGQGLRLIYYSQIVNDFQKGDIAEGYSVSREKKESFPLTVTSAQKNPTAFYLCASSRTGPNTGELFFGEGSRLTVL.

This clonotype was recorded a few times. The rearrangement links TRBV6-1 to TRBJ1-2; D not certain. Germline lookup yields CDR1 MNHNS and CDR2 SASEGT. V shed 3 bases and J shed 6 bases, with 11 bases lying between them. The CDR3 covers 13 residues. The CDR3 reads CASSDPAIHGYTF. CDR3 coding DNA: TGTGCCAGCAGTGATCCTGCTATTCATGGCTACACCTTC.

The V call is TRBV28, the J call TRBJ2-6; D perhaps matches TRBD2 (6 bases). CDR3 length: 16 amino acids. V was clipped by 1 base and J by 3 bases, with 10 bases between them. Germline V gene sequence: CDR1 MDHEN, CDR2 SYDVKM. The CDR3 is CASSLFPGSGANVLTF. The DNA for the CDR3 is TGTGCCAGCAGTTTATTCCCCGGGAGTGGGGCCAACGTCCTGACTTTC.

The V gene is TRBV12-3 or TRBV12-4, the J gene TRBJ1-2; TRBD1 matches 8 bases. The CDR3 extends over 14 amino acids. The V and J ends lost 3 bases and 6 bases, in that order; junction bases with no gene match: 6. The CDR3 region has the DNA TGTGCCAGCAGTTTTGGACAGGGTATCGATGGCTACACCTTC. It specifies CASSFGQGIDGYTF.

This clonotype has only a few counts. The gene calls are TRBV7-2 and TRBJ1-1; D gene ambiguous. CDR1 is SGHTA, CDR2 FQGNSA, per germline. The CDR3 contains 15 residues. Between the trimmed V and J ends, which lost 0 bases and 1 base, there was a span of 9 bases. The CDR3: CASSLADPENTEAFF. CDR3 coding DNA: TGTGCCAGCAGCTTAGCCGACCCAGAGAACACTGAAGCTTTCTTT.

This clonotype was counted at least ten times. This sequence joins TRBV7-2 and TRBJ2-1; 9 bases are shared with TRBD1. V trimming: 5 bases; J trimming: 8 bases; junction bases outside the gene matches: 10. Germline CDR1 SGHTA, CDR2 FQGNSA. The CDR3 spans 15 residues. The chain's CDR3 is CASSQGGQGSDEQFF. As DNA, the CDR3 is TGTGCCAGCAGCCAAGGGGGACAGGGCTCCGATGAGCAGTTCTTC.

The CDR3 region has the DNA TGCAGCGTAGGGCGCGCCAGGGGCCCTGATAACTATGGCTACACCTTC. Protein: CSVGRARGPDNYGYTF. The V call is TRBV29-1, the J call TRBJ1-2, with D possibly matching TRBD1 (6 bases). Trimming pared 6 bases from V and 1 base from J, leaving 21 bases between. This CDR3 is 16 amino acids long. The germline V gene encodes CDR1 SQVTM and CDR2 ANQGSEA.

CDR3 residues: CSVEFGASHDTDTQYF. In DNA, the CDR3 is TGCAGCGTTGAATTCGGCGCGTCTCATGACACAGATACGCAGTATTTT. V usage is TRBV29-1 and J usage is TRBJ2-3; no reliable D call. V gave up 2 bases and J gave up 2 bases, with 17 bases separating them. CDR1 SQVTM and CDR2 ANQGSEA come from the germline V gene. CDR3 size: 16 residues.

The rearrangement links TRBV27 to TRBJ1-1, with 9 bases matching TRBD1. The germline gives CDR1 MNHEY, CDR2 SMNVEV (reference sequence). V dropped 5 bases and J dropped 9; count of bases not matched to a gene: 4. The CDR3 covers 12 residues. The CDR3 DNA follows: TGTGCCAGCAGTCCCGGACAGGGGAAAGCTTTCTTT. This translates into CASSPGQGKAFF.

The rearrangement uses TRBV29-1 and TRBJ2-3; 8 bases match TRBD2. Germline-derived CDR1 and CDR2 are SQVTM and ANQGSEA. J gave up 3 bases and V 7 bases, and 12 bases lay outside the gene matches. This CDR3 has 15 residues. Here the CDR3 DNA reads TGCAGCGCTACACTAGCAGGACTAGCTACAGATACGCAGTATTTT. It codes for CSATLAGLATDTQYF.

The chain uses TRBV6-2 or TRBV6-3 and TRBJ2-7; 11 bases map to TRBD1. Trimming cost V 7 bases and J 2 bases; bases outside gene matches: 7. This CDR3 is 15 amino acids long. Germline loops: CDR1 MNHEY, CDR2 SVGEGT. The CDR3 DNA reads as TGTGCCAGCAACCCGGACAGGGGGCTAACCTACGAGCAGTACTTC. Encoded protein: CASNPDRGLTYEQYF.

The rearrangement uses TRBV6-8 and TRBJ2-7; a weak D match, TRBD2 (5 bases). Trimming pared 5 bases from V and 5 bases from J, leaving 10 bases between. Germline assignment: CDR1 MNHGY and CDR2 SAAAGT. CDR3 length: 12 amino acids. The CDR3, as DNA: TGTGCCAGCAGTAGAGGGTACAACGAGCAGTACTTC. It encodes CASSRGYNEQYF.

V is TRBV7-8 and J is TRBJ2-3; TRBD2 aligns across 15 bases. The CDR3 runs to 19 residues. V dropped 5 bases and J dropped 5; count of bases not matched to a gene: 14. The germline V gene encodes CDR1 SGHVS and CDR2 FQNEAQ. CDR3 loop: CASSLRRGLAGGRGDTQYF. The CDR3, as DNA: TGTGCCAGCAGCCTCCGCCGGGGACTAGCGGGGGGTCGGGGAGATACGCAGTATTTT.

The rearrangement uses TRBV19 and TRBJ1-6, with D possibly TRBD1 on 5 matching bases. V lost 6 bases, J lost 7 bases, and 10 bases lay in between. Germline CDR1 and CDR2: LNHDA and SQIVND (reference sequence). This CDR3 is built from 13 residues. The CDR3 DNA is TGTGCCAGTAGGCCGGGACGGAATTCACCCCTCCACTTT. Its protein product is CASRPGRNSPLHF.

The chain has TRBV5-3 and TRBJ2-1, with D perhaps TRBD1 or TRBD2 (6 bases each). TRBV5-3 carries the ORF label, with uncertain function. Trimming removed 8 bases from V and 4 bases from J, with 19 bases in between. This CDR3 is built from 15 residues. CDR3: CASSAQGLDYNEQFF. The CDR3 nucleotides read TGTGCCAGCAGCGCACAGGGACTGGATTACAATGAGCAGTTCTTC.

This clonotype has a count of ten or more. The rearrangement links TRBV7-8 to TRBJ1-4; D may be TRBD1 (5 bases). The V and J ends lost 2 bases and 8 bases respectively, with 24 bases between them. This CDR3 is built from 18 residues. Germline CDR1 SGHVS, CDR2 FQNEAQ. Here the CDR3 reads CASSLTGGPAYPTEKLFF. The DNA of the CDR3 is TGTGCCAGCAGCTTAACGGGGGGACCGGCCTACCCTACGGAAAAACTGTTTTTT.

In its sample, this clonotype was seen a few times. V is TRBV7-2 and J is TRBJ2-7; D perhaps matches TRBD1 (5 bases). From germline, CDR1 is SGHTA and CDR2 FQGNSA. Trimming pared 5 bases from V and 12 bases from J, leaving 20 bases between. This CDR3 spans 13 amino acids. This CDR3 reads CASSPSPDTGPYF. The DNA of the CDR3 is TGTGCCAGCAGCCCCTCCCCGGACACCGGCCCGTACTTC. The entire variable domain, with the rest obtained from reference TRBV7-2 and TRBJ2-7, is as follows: GAGVSQSPSNKVTEKGKDVELRCDPISGHTALYWYRQSLGQGLEFLIYFQGNSAPDKSGLPSDRFSAERTGGSVSTLTIQRTQQEDSAVYLCASSPSPDTGPYFGPGTRLTVT.

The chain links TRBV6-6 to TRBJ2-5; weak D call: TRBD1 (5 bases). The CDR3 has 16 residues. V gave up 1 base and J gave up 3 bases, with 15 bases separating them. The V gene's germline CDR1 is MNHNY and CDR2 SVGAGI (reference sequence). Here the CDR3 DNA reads TGTGCCAGCAGTTACTATGTTCGCGTCAGGGAAGAGACCCAGTACTTC. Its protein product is CASSYYVRVREETQYF.

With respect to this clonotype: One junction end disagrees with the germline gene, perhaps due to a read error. The CDR3 DNA follows: TGTGCCAGCAGCTTAGGTCTAGCGGGGCCCCACTTC. Amino acid sequence: CASSLGLAGPHF. J is TRBJ2-1 and V is TRBV11-2, with TRBD2 identical over 9 bases. The CDR3 consists of 12 residues. Germline CDR1 reads SGHAT; CDR2 reads FQNNGV.

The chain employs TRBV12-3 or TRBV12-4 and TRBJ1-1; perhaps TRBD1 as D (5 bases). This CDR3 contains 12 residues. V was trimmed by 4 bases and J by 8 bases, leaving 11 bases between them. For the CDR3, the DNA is TGTGCCAGCAGTTCCGGACAAACCGAAGCTTTCTTT. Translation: CASSSGQTEAFF.

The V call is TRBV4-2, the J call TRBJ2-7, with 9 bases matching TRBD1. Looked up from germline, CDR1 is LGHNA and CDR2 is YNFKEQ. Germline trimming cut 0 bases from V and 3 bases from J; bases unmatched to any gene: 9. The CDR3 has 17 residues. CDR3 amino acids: CASSQDARDRDNYEQYF. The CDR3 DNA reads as TGTGCCAGCAGCCAAGACGCCCGGGACAGGGACAACTACGAGCAGTACTTC.